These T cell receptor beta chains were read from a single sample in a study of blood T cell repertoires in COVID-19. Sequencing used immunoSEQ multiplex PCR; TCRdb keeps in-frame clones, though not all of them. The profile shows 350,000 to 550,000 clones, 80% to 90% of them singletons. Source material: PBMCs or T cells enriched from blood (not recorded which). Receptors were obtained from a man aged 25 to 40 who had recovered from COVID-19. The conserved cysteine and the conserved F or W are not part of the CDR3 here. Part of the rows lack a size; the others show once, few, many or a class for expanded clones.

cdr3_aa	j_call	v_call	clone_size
ASSLFRDRPTEAF	TRBJ1-1	TRBV7-9	NA
ASSFGLRTGELF	TRBJ2-2	TRBV27	NA
ATGTGRTDTQY	TRBJ2-3	TRBV19	NA
ASRLSVNSGNTIY	TRBJ1-3	TRBV10-2	few
ASRLQGGYNQPQH	TRBJ1-5	TRBV28	NA
ASSEADRSEQY	TRBJ2-7	TRBV6-1	NA
ASSLVLNEKLF	TRBJ1-4	TRBV5-4	NA
ASSLVAGARNQPQH	TRBJ1-5	TRBV28	NA
ASSLVDSEAF	TRBJ1-1	TRBV7-9	NA
ASSELSWPGNTIY	TRBJ1-3	TRBV25-1	NA
ASSSPDRVTGEKLF	TRBJ1-4	TRBV28	NA
ASSLSGGGSSSPFEQY	TRBJ2-7	TRBV28	NA
AWTRDFHTEAF	TRBJ1-1	TRBV30	NA
ASTREAYNEQF	TRBJ2-1	TRBV6-5	NA
ASSPGLGSIGYT	TRBJ1-2	TRBV5-4	NA
ASSRQGSETQY	TRBJ2-5	TRBV7-3	NA
ATGAANVLT	TRBJ2-6	TRBV2	NA
ASTPTAGLNYGYT	TRBJ1-2	TRBV5-1	NA
ASSLESSGEQY	TRBJ2-3	TRBV11-2	NA
ASSQGGGANYGYT	TRBJ1-2	TRBV3-1/TRBV3-2	NA
ASSLFQGREQY	TRBJ2-7	TRBV27	NA
ASSPPGQNTGELF	TRBJ2-2	TRBV18	NA
ASSLGGRYNEQF	TRBJ2-1	TRBV5-6	NA
ASSRAGRSEKLF	TRBJ1-4	TRBV19	NA
ASRTGLAGEKNTQY	TRBJ2-3	TRBV2	NA